Below are 32 T cell receptor beta chains sequenced from a single sample in a study of HIV-infected patients and healthy controls. Alpha and beta constant-region primers primed reverse transcription of about 500 ng RNA. Alpha and beta chain libraries were made separately by chain-specific third strand synthesis with multiplexing indices. TCRdb passed the 5' RACE reads through MiXCR, listing each CDR3 protein once. The sample has around 18,000 distinct CDR3 sequences, over 9.5% seen once. Whole blood was used without fractionation, so all unsorted peripheral T cells were included. Material for sequencing was blood. These receptors all stem from an adult in good health.

This chain links TRBV18 with TRBJ2-3; possible D gene TRBD2, 5 bases. Looked up from germline, CDR1 is KGHSH and CDR2 is LQKENI. V lost 6 bases and J lost 2, with 24 bases in between. The CDR3 has 18 amino acids. The DNA for the CDR3 is TGTGCCAGCTCCCGTGGCTGGGAGTGGGAGACATTCACAGATACGCAGTATTTT. This sequence encodes CASSRGWEWETFTDTQYF.

In its sample, this clonotype ranks as medium-sized (0.01 to 0.1%). The chain has TRBV7-9 and TRBJ2-1, with 8 bases matching TRBD2. Trimming cost V 3 bases and J 0 bases; bases outside gene matches: 4. Per the germline V gene, CDR1 is SEHNR and CDR2 is FQNEAQ (reference sequence). The CDR3 runs 16 residues. The chain's CDR3 is CASSFLAGYSYNEQFF. CDR3 nucleotides: TGTGCCAGCAGCTTCTTAGCGGGATACTCCTACAATGAGCAGTTCTTC.

There are many counts of this clonotype. The chain uses TRBV28 and TRBJ2-3; D gene uncertain. Germline lookup yields CDR1 MDHEN and CDR2 SYDVKM. V lost 9 bases and J lost 6, with 16 bases in between. The CDR3 extends over 13 amino acids. The CDR3 DNA is TGTGCCAGTTTTCCTCCCGGTCGGGATACGCAGTATTTT. Translation: CASFPPGRDTQYF.

This clonotype was seen repeatedly, ten times or more. The chain uses TRBV29-1 and TRBJ2-7; 7 bases match TRBD1. The CDR3 is made up of 14 amino acids. Germline V CDR1 and CDR2: SQVTM, ANQGSEA. V was clipped by 8 bases and J by 3 bases; unmatched bases: 13. The CDR3 sequence: CSLSIRDRDYEQYF. The CDR3 region has the DNA TGCAGCTTATCGATCCGGGACAGAGACTACGAGCAGTACTTC.

The chain recombines TRBV28 with TRBJ2-3; weak D call: TRBD1 (6 bases). This CDR3 has 13 amino acids. V was trimmed by 6 bases and J by 0 bases, leaving 7 bases between them. Germline assignment: CDR1 MDHEN and CDR2 SYDVKM. The CDR3 reads CASRGQSTDTQYF. CDR3 coding DNA: TGTGCCAGCAGGGGACAAAGCACAGATACGCAGTATTTT.

This clonotype was observed many times. The chain recombines TRBV7-8 with TRBJ2-2, with D possibly TRBD2 on 6 matching bases. V was trimmed by 1 base and J by 5 bases, leaving 11 bases between them. The CDR3 has 15 residues. CDR1 is SGHVS and CDR2 is FQNEAQ in the germline V gene. The CDR3 nucleotides are TGTGCCAGCAGCTTAGGGCGGGGTCCAACCGGGGAGCTGTTTTTT. Protein: CASSLGRGPTGELFF.

This clonotype turned up a few times. The chain combines TRBV10-3 with TRBJ2-7; TRBD1 matches at 7 bases. Germline trimming cut 8 bases from V and 3 bases from J; bases unmatched to any gene: 10. The CDR3 loop spans 14 amino acids. Germline V gives CDR1 ENHRY, CDR2 SYGVKD. CDR3 sequence reads: CAISGWDSNYEQYF. The CDR3 nucleotides read TGTGCCATCTCCGGATGGGACAGTAACTACGAGCAGTACTTC.

This clonotype was recorded at least ten times. The J gene is TRBJ2-6, the V gene TRBV12-3 or TRBV12-4; tentatively, D is TRBD1 (5 bases). This CDR3 is built from 18 residues. V was trimmed by 2 bases and J by 0 bases, leaving 14 bases between them. CDR3 in amino acids: CASSLKAGRFSGANVLTF. The DNA of the CDR3 is TGTGCCAGCAGTTTAAAGGCAGGGCGTTTCTCTGGGGCCAACGTCCTGACTTTC.

The chain carries TRBV6-5 and TRBJ1-2, with D possibly being TRBD1 (5 bases). Germline V gene data show CDR1 as MNHEY and CDR2 as SVGAGI. This CDR3 is built from 13 residues. The V end lost 5 bases, the J end lost 4 bases, and 11 bases lay between the germline ends. The CDR3 region has the DNA TGTGCCAGCAGTAACGGACATCCCTATGGCTACACCTTC. It translates to CASSNGHPYGYTF.

This chain joins TRBV6-5 and TRBJ1-2; no definite D call. Trimming took off 0 bases at V and 0 bases at J, with 11 bases between the two ends. Germline CDR1 and CDR2: MNHEY and SVGAGI. This CDR3 region has 16 residues. The CDR3 DNA is TGTGCCAGCAGTTACTCGAAGGCATTTACTAACTATGGCTACACCTTC. Amino acids: CASSYSKAFTNYGYTF.

This clonotype is judged medium-sized. The gene calls are TRBV27 and TRBJ2-1; D call uncertain. Trimming removed 3 bases at V and 8 bases at J, with 14 bases between. From germline, CDR1 is MNHEY and CDR2 SMNVEV (reference sequence). The length of the CDR3 is 14 residues. The CDR3 DNA is TGTGCCAGCAGTTTTCGGGCTACGAACTATGAGCAGTTCTTC. Amino acid sequence: CASSFRATNYEQFF.

This clonotype was seen at least ten times. The V gene is TRBV5-1, the J gene TRBJ1-1, with TRBD1 matching 9 bases. There are 16 residues in the CDR3. Germline V gene lookup returns CDR1 SGHRS and CDR2 YFSETQ. V gave up 7 bases and J gave up 3 bases; unmatched junction bases: 13. The CDR3 here is CASGSTGGVGDTEAFF. The CDR3 DNA reads as TGCGCCAGCGGATCAACAGGGGGCGTTGGCGACACTGAAGCTTTCTTT.

This clonotype was seen many times. The rearrangement joins TRBV27 to TRBJ2-1, with D perhaps matching TRBD2 (6 bases). The V end lost 2 bases, the J end lost 3 bases, and 11 bases lay between the germline ends. Germline values: CDR1 MNHEY, CDR2 SMNVEV (reference sequence). The CDR3 totals 15 residues. The CDR3 sequence: CASSLIGGGYNEQFF. The DNA of the CDR3 is TGTGCCAGCAGTTTAATTGGGGGAGGCTACAATGAGCAGTTCTTC.

This clonotype was seen many times. The chain couples TRBV5-1 to TRBJ2-3, with D perhaps assigned TRBD1 or TRBD2 (5 bases each). V was clipped by 4 bases and J by 2 bases, with 20 bases between them. The CDR3 is 17 residues long. Germline V gene lookup returns CDR1 SGHRS and CDR2 YFSETQ. The CDR3 region is CASSATPGGSPTDTQYF. The CDR3 DNA sequence: TGCGCCAGCAGCGCGACCCCTGGGGGTTCTCCCACAGATACGCAGTATTTT.

The table lists this clonotype with many counts. The chain has TRBV2 and TRBJ2-1, with 8 nucleotides matching TRBD2. CDR3 length equals 17 residues. Germline trimming cut 5 bases from V and 7 bases from J; bases unmatched to any gene: 16. Germline values: CDR1 SNHLY, CDR2 FYNNEI. The CDR3 spells CASSPWLTGGPGNEQFF. The DNA for the CDR3 is TGTGCCAGCAGTCCGTGGTTGACGGGAGGGCCTGGTAATGAGCAGTTCTTC.

This clonotype appeared many times. V usage is TRBV20-1 and J usage is TRBJ2-1; 7 nucleotides align to TRBD2. The CDR3 spans 15 residues. The J segment lost 3 bases and the V segment lost 6 bases, leaving 11 bases of the junction unmatched. The V gene's germline CDR1 is DFQATT and CDR2 SNEGSKA (reference sequence). CDR3 loop: CSAKKAGLFYNEQFF. The CDR3 region has the DNA TGCAGTGCAAAGAAAGCGGGACTATTCTACAATGAGCAGTTCTTC.

The sample holds a few counts of this clonotype. The chain recombines TRBV11-3 with TRBJ1-4, with a weak D call TRBD1 (5 bases). The germline gives CDR1 SGHNT, CDR2 YENEEA. The CDR3 length is 13 residues. Trimming stripped 4 bases from V and 8 bases from J, with 11 bases between. The DNA of the CDR3 is TGTGCCAGCAGCTCCGGGACGGACGAAAAACTGTTTTTT. Encoded protein: CASSSGTDEKLFF.

This clonotype was observed at least ten times. The chain combines TRBV18 with TRBJ1-1; TRBD1 agrees at 10 bases. The V segment lost 4 bases and the J segment 0 bases; nucleotides outside the gene matches: 5. This CDR3 is 16 amino acids long. Germline values: CDR1 KGHSH, CDR2 LQKENI. The CDR3 sequence: CASSRTGGIMNTEAFF. CDR3 DNA sequence: TGTGCCAGCTCACGGACAGGGGGGATTATGAACACTGAAGCTTTCTTT.

By proportion, this clonotype is medium-sized. The chain has TRBV7-9 and TRBJ2-1; 9 nucleotides match TRBD2. CDR1 is SEHNR, CDR2 FQNEAQ, per germline (reference sequence). J gave up 10 bases and V 1 base, and 5 bases lay outside the gene matches. The CDR3 totals 14 residues. The CDR3 DNA is TGTGCCAGCAGCTTAGGGGTAGCGGGAGTAGAGCAGTTCTTC. Translating gives CASSLGVAGVEQFF.

This clonotype has ten or more counts. This chain connects TRBV6-5 to TRBJ2-5, with D hard to call. This CDR3 contains 13 residues. The V gene lost 1 base and the J gene lost 4 bases, with 7 bases spanning the gap. Looked up from germline, CDR1 is MNHEY and CDR2 is SVGAGI. The CDR3 coding sequence is TGTGCCAGCAGTTACTTAAAAGGAGAGACCCAGTACTTC. Translated, it gives CASSYLKGETQYF.

This clonotype occurred many times. This CDR3 is CASSPGTGDEQYF. CDR3 nucleotides: TGTGCCAGCAGCCCCGGGACAGGGGACGAGCAGTACTTC. This chain joins TRBV11-2 and TRBJ2-7; 10 bases are a match to TRBD1. The germline CDR1 and CDR2 sequences are SGHAT and FQNNGV. V lost 5 bases to trimming and J lost 5 bases; unmatched junction nucleotides: 3. This CDR3 region has 13 residues.

At least ten counts were recorded for this clonotype. The chain employs TRBV7-9 and TRBJ1-1; the D gene is possibly TRBD1 (5 bases). The CDR3 spans 15 residues. Trimming removed 5 bases from V and 0 bases from J, with 13 bases in between. Germline values: CDR1 SEHNR, CDR2 FQNEAQ (reference sequence). The chain's CDR3 is CASSPPGRMNTEAFF. The CDR3 DNA sequence: TGTGCCAGCAGCCCTCCGGGACGGATGAACACTGAAGCTTTCTTT. The complete variable domain, with remaining parts taken from reference TRBV7-9 and TRBJ1-1, reads DTGVSQNPRHKITKRGQNVTFRCDPISEHNRLYWYRQTLGQGPEFLTYFQNEAQLEKSRLLSDRFSAERPKGSFSTLEIQRTEQGDSAMYLCASSPPGRMNTEAFFGQGTRLTVV.

This clonotype was picked up many times. The chain uses TRBV5-4 and TRBJ2-5; 9 bases are shared with TRBD2. The trim removed 4 bases at V and 0 bases at J, leaving 1 base unmatched. The CDR3 contains 14 residues. Germline loops: CDR1 SGHNT, CDR2 YYREEE (reference sequence). The CDR3 nucleotides are TGTGCCAGCAGCCGACTAGCGGACCAAGAGACCCAGTACTTC. It is translated as CASSRLADQETQYF.

A few counts support this clonotype. The V call is TRBV12-3 or TRBV12-4, the J call TRBJ1-4; the D is unclear. CDR3 length equals 14 residues. The V end was cut by 3 bases, the J end by 10 bases, with 15 bases between. CDR3: CASSFGRNDGKLFF. The CDR3 DNA is TGTGCCAGCAGTTTTGGCAGGAATGATGGAAAACTGTTTTTT.

This clonotype was seen ten or more times. The rearrangement links TRBV5-1 to TRBJ2-7; D not certain. V lost 0 bases, J lost 0 bases, and 16 bases lay in between. This CDR3 has 17 amino acids. Germline-derived CDR1 and CDR2 are SGHRS and YFSETQ. CDR3 sequence reads: CASSLAPFDTDSYEQYF. The CDR3 DNA follows: TGCGCCAGCAGCTTGGCCCCATTCGACACCGACTCCTACGAGCAGTACTTC. Together with reference TRBV5-1 and TRBJ2-7, the CDR3 gives the full variable domain: KAGVTQTPRYLIKTRGQQVTLSCSPISGHRSVSWYQQTPGQGLQFLFEYFSETQRNKGNFPGRFSGRQFSNSRSEMNVSTLELGDSALYLCASSLAPFDTDSYEQYFGPGTRLTVT.

This clonotype was seen ten or more times. The chain has TRBV7-9 and TRBJ1-1, with D unresolved. CDR1 is SEHNR, CDR2 FQNEAQ, per germline (reference sequence). Trimming stripped 2 bases from V and 5 bases from J, with 6 bases between. The CDR3 loop spans 12 amino acids. The DNA of the CDR3 is TGTGCCAGCAGCTTACCCCGTACTGAAGCTTTCTTT. Its protein product is CASSLPRTEAFF.

J is TRBJ2-5 and V is TRBV7-2, with 8 bases fitting TRBD1. This CDR3 spans 15 amino acids. CDR1 is SGHTA and CDR2 is FQGNSA in the germline V gene. Trimming removed 5 bases from V and 5 bases from J; junction bases left unmatched: 10. CDR3 nucleotide sequence: TGTGCCAGCAGCCCACAGACAGGGGAAGCGGAGACCCAGTACTTC. It translates to CASSPQTGEAETQYF. The complete variable domain, with remaining parts taken from reference TRBV7-2 and TRBJ2-5, reads GAGVSQSPSNKVTEKGKDVELRCDPISGHTALYWYRQSLGQGLEFLIYFQGNSAPDKSGLPSDRFSAERTGGSVSTLTIQRTQQEDSAVYLCASSPQTGEAETQYFGPGTRLLVL.

This clonotype is classed as large. This chain connects TRBV7-6 to TRBJ2-1, with TRBD2 as a possible D gene (6 bases). Germline values: CDR1 SGHVS, CDR2 FNYEAQ. V was pared by 3 bases and J by 4 bases, with 16 bases between. The CDR3 spans 16 residues. The CDR3 sequence: CASSFTTGDWYNEQFF. DNA of the CDR3: TGTGCCAGCAGCTTTACCACTGGGGACTGGTACAATGAGCAGTTCTTC.

The rearrangement links TRBV28 to TRBJ2-2; D gene ambiguous. Trimming pared 8 bases from V and 2 bases from J, leaving 21 bases between. CDR1 MDHEN and CDR2 SYDVKM come from the germline V gene. CDR3 length: 17 amino acids. Here the CDR3 reads CASHPESGRSNTGELFF. The CDR3 DNA reads TGTGCCAGCCATCCCGAATCCGGGCGGAGTAACACCGGGGAGCTGTTTTTT.

This clonotype qualifies as medium-sized (0.01 to 0.1%). The chain employs TRBV2 and TRBJ1-1, with TRBD1 as a possible D gene (5 bases). The CDR3 covers 13 residues. Deletions cut 7 bases from V and 6 bases from J, with 15 bases between. The germline V gene encodes CDR1 SNHLY and CDR2 FYNNEI. The CDR3 here is CASKSGTYAEAFF. The CDR3 DNA reads as TGTGCCAGCAAGTCCGGGACGTACGCTGAAGCTTTCTTT.

This clonotype qualifies as medium-sized. The rearrangement joins TRBV19 to TRBJ2-5; D unresolved. CDR1 and CDR2 from the germline V gene are LNHDA and SQIVND (reference sequence). The length of the CDR3 is 14 residues. The germline V and J ends were trimmed by 8 bases and 5 bases, with 18 bases remaining between them. The CDR3 region is CASGRSGLSETQYF. CDR3 DNA: TGTGCCAGTGGTCGGTCAGGCCTGTCGGAGACCCAGTACTTC. Complete variable domain (other parts from reference TRBV19 and TRBJ2-5): DGGITQSPKYLFRKEGQNVTLSCEQNLNHDAMYWYRQDPGQGLRLIYYSQIVNDFQKGDIAEGYSVSREKKESFPLTVTSAQKNPTAFYLCASGRSGLSETQYFGPGTRLLVL.

This clonotype was picked up many times. This chain joins TRBV25-1 and TRBJ1-5; D remains ambiguous. Trimming removed 6 bases at V and 5 bases at J, with 14 bases between. This CDR3 spans 14 amino acids. CDR1 is MGHDK, CDR2 SYGVNS, per germline. CDR3 sequence (DNA): TGTGCCAGCAGCCCTCTAGGTGGGGATCAGCCCCAGCATTTT. Amino acid sequence: CASSPLGGDQPQHF. The full variable domain, rest sourced from reference TRBV25-1 and TRBJ1-5, is EADIYQTPRYLVIGTGKKITLECSQTMGHDKMYWYQQDPGMELHLIHYSYGVNSTEKGDLSSESTVSRIRTEHFPLTLESARPSHTSQYLCASSPLGGDQPQHFGDGTRLSIL.